This is a list of T cell receptor beta chains from one sample in a study of identical twins. Via MiXCR, TCRdb re-called the 5' RACE reads, giving one row per CDR3 protein. The sample holds 200,000 to 250,000 distinct CDR3 sequences; over 5% are singletons and the top ten take 13% to 15%. These same data were also listed under a study on T cells expressing NK-cell markers.

The sequenced sample consisted of CD8+ T cells sorted from blood. These receptor sequences come from a woman aged 18-29 years in good health. Both conserved end residues are part of each CDR3. The D gene is left open where the match is weak. Only some rows state a clone size, as once, few, many or a class for expanded clones.

d_gene: NA
v_gene: TRBV5-5
abundance: few
j_gene: TRBJ2-7
CDR3nt: TGTGCCAGCAGCCCAGGGGTTAGCGAGCAGTACTTC
CDR3aa: CASSPGVSEQYF

d_gene: NA
v_gene: TRBV3-1
abundance: few
j_gene: TRBJ1-1
CDR3nt: TGTGCCAGCAGAAACGGGATGTACGTGAGCAGCACTGAAGCTTTCTTT
CDR3aa: CASRNGMYVSSTEAFF

d_gene: NA
v_gene: TRBV9
abundance: few
j_gene: TRBJ2-7
CDR3nt: TGTGCCAGCAGCTCCTTCTCTACAGGGAAAAACTCCTACGAGCAGTACTTC
CDR3aa: CASSSFSTGKNSYEQYF

d_gene: NA
v_gene: TRBV5-6
abundance: few
j_gene: TRBJ1-4
CDR3nt: TGTGCCAGCAGCTTTCGAGGGGATGAGGAAAAACTGTTTTTT
CDR3aa: CASSFRGDEEKLFF

d_gene: TRBD2
v_gene: TRBV27
abundance: many
j_gene: TRBJ2-7
CDR3nt: TGTGCCAGCAGTTCGGGACTAGCGGGAGGAGGCTCCTACGAGCAGTACTTC
CDR3aa: CASSSGLAGGGSYEQYF

d_gene: NA
v_gene: TRBV5-1
abundance: few
j_gene: TRBJ2-1
CDR3nt: TGCGCCAGCAGCTTGTCCCTACTTAGGGAAGAGCAGTTCTTC
CDR3aa: CASSLSLLREEQFF

d_gene: TRBD2
v_gene: TRBV15
abundance: NA
j_gene: TRBJ2-3
CDR3nt: TGTGCCACCACCGGGACTAGCGGGAGGGCCGCAGATACGCAGTATTTT
CDR3aa: CATTGTSGRAADTQYF

d_gene: TRBD1
v_gene: TRBV10-3
abundance: NA
j_gene: TRBJ2-2
CDR3nt: TGTGCCACCTCCGAGACCTCCGGGACAGGGGGCTTCGGGTCCGGGGAGCTGTTTTTT
CDR3aa: CATSETSGTGGFGSGELFF

d_gene: TRBD2
v_gene: TRBV5-6
abundance: NA
j_gene: TRBJ2-3
CDR3nt: TGTGCCATCAGCTTCGGGATCATCGGGGGGGACGTGGGAGATACGCAGTATTTT
CDR3aa: CAISFGIIGGDVGDTQYF

d_gene: NA
v_gene: TRBV5-1
abundance: many
j_gene: TRBJ2-7
CDR3nt: TGCGCCAGCAGCTCCGGGTCGGAGCAGTACTTC
CDR3aa: CASSSGSEQYF

d_gene: NA
v_gene: TRBV7-2
abundance: few
j_gene: TRBJ2-3
CDR3nt: TGTGCCAGCAGCTTAGTGGGCAGGTTTACGCAGTATTTT
CDR3aa: CASSLVGRFTQYF

d_gene: TRBD2
v_gene: TRBV12-3/TRBV12-4
abundance: many
j_gene: TRBJ2-2
CDR3nt: TGTGCCAGCAGTTTCCTAGCGGGAGCTAAGGGGAACACCGGGGAGCTGTTTTTT
CDR3aa: CASSFLAGAKGNTGELFF

d_gene: NA
v_gene: TRBV20-1
abundance: few
j_gene: TRBJ2-7
CDR3nt: TGCAGTGCTAGAGAGGGGTCAGCATACGAGCAGTACTTC
CDR3aa: CSAREGSAYEQYF

d_gene: NA
v_gene: TRBV4-3
abundance: NA
j_gene: TRBJ2-1
CDR3nt: TGCGCCAGCAGCCAAGCATTCATAGCGAACAATGAGCAGTTCTTC
CDR3aa: CASSQAFIANNEQFF

d_gene: NA
v_gene: TRBV29-1
abundance: few
j_gene: TRBJ2-7
CDR3nt: TGCAGCGGGGCAATCCCGGGACCGACCTCCTACGAGCAGTACTTC
CDR3aa: CSGAIPGPTSYEQYF

d_gene: NA
v_gene: TRBV10-2
abundance: NA
j_gene: TRBJ2-7
CDR3nt: TGCGCCAGCAGTGAGGCGGACTCCTACGAGCAGTACTTC
CDR3aa: CASSEADSYEQYF

d_gene: TRBD1
v_gene: TRBV2
abundance: few
j_gene: TRBJ2-7
CDR3nt: TGTGCAACGGTATGGGACAGCGGCGAGCAGTACTTC
CDR3aa: CATVWDSGEQYF

d_gene: TRBD2
v_gene: TRBV2
abundance: many
j_gene: TRBJ2-7
CDR3nt: TGTGCCAGCCTGACTAGCGGCAACGAGCAGTACTTC
CDR3aa: CASLTSGNEQYF

d_gene: NA
v_gene: TRBV27
abundance: few
j_gene: TRBJ1-1
CDR3nt: TGTGCCAGCAAACTGTACCTCACTGAAGCTTTCTTT
CDR3aa: CASKLYLTEAFF

d_gene: TRBD2
v_gene: TRBV7-9
abundance: NA
j_gene: TRBJ2-1
CDR3nt: TGTGCCAGCAGCTTAGTACTAGCGGGAGGAGGCAATGAGCAGTTCTTC
CDR3aa: CASSLVLAGGGNEQFF

d_gene: NA
v_gene: TRBV5-1
abundance: many
j_gene: TRBJ2-1
CDR3nt: TGCGCCAGCAGCTTGGGTGGGCATGAGCAGTTCTTC
CDR3aa: CASSLGGHEQFF

d_gene: TRBD2
v_gene: TRBV20-1
abundance: NA
j_gene: TRBJ2-1
CDR3nt: TGCAGTGCTAGAGATCTGGAGCGGGAGATGAATGAGCAGTTCTTC
CDR3aa: CSARDLEREMNEQFF

d_gene: TRBD1
v_gene: TRBV12-3/TRBV12-4
abundance: few
j_gene: TRBJ1-6
CDR3nt: TGTGCCAGCAGTTTAGGTGGAGGGGGCGACTCACCCCTCCACTTT
CDR3aa: CASSLGGGGDSPLHF

d_gene: TRBD1
v_gene: TRBV7-9
abundance: few
j_gene: TRBJ2-6
CDR3nt: TGTGCCGGACAGGGGTTCCGCTCTGGGGCCAACGTCCTGACTTTC
CDR3aa: CAGQGFRSGANVLTF

d_gene: NA
v_gene: TRBV12-3/TRBV12-4
abundance: NA
j_gene: TRBJ2-5
CDR3nt: TGTGCCAGCAGTTTATTTCCGGGTCAAGAGACCCAGTACTTC
CDR3aa: CASSLFPGQETQYF

d_gene: TRBD2
v_gene: TRBV12-3/TRBV12-4
abundance: many
j_gene: TRBJ2-7
CDR3nt: TGTGCCAGCAGCTATGGGACTAGCGGGAGACCCTACGAGCAGTACTTC
CDR3aa: CASSYGTSGRPYEQYF

d_gene: NA
v_gene: TRBV5-5
abundance: NA
j_gene: TRBJ1-1
CDR3nt: TGTGCCAGCAGCCTTGGTAGCGCAGCCCACACTGAAGCTTTCTTT
CDR3aa: CASSLGSAAHTEAFF

d_gene: TRBD2
v_gene: TRBV7-9
abundance: few
j_gene: TRBJ2-3
CDR3nt: TGTGCCAGCAGCTTAGTAAGCGGGGTGAAAGATACGCAGTATTTT
CDR3aa: CASSLVSGVKDTQYF

d_gene: NA
v_gene: TRBV7-9
abundance: NA
j_gene: TRBJ1-3
CDR3nt: TGTGCCAGCAGCTTAAAGGACAAATGGGACACCATATATTTT
CDR3aa: CASSLKDKWDTIYF

d_gene: TRBD2
v_gene: TRBV3-1
abundance: once
j_gene: TRBJ2-2
CDR3nt: TGTGCCATCAGGGTTAAGACTAGCGGGGTTCCGAACACCGGGGAGCTGTTTTTT
CDR3aa: CAIRVKTSGVPNTGELFF

d_gene: TRBD1
v_gene: TRBV29-1
abundance: NA
j_gene: TRBJ2-3
CDR3nt: TGCAGCGCCAGGGGGCACGACACAGATACGCAGTATTTT
CDR3aa: CSARGHDTDTQYF

d_gene: TRBD2
v_gene: TRBV15
abundance: NA
j_gene: TRBJ2-7
CDR3nt: TGTGCCACCAGCAGAGATAGGGGACTAGCGGGCGAGCAGTACTTC
CDR3aa: CATSRDRGLAGEQYF

d_gene: NA
v_gene: TRBV3-1
abundance: NA
j_gene: TRBJ1-2
CDR3nt: TGTGCCAGCAGCCCCCGGACAGTGCGGCGTGGCTACACCTTC
CDR3aa: CASSPRTVRRGYTF

d_gene: NA
v_gene: TRBV12-3/TRBV12-4
abundance: few
j_gene: TRBJ2-3
CDR3nt: TGTGCCAGCAGTTTAGGTATCCGTCGCACAGATACGCAGTATTTT
CDR3aa: CASSLGIRRTDTQYF

d_gene: NA
v_gene: TRBV7-9
abundance: few
j_gene: TRBJ2-6
CDR3nt: TGTGCCAGCAGCTTAAGGGTAGGCCGCTCTGGGGCCAACGTCCTGACTTTC
CDR3aa: CASSLRVGRSGANVLTF

d_gene: NA
v_gene: TRBV6-5
abundance: NA
j_gene: TRBJ2-1
CDR3nt: TGTGCCAGCAGTTCCACAGCGAGCTCCTACAATGAGCAGTTCTTC
CDR3aa: CASSSTASSYNEQFF

d_gene: TRBD1
v_gene: TRBV11-3
abundance: many
j_gene: TRBJ2-7
CDR3nt: TGTGCCAGCAGCTCTCGGGACAGCTCCTACGAGCAGTACTTC
CDR3aa: CASSSRDSSYEQYF

d_gene: NA
v_gene: TRBV12-3/TRBV12-4
abundance: many
j_gene: TRBJ2-2
CDR3nt: TGTGCCAGCAGTCCCGGGGGTAGTGGCGGGGAGCTGTTTTTT
CDR3aa: CASSPGGSGGELFF

d_gene: NA
v_gene: TRBV7-8
abundance: NA
j_gene: TRBJ1-6
CDR3nt: TGTGCCAGCAGCTTAGAGCAGGGTCTGAATTCACCCCTCCACTTT
CDR3aa: CASSLEQGLNSPLHF

d_gene: TRBD1
v_gene: TRBV9
abundance: few
j_gene: TRBJ2-7
CDR3nt: TGTGCCAGCAGCACAATGACGGGACAGGGGGCCTACGAGCAGTACTTC
CDR3aa: CASSTMTGQGAYEQYF

d_gene: NA
v_gene: TRBV2
abundance: NA
j_gene: TRBJ1-1
CDR3nt: TGTGCCAGCAGTGGGGGAGGGACCGGAACTGAAGCTTTCTTT
CDR3aa: CASSGGGTGTEAFF

d_gene: NA
v_gene: TRBV7-9
abundance: many
j_gene: TRBJ1-1
CDR3nt: TGTGCCAGCAGAAACGACAGAGACACTGAAGCTTTCTTT
CDR3aa: CASRNDRDTEAFF

d_gene: NA
v_gene: TRBV10-2
abundance: NA
j_gene: TRBJ2-1
CDR3nt: TGCGCCAGCAGTGAGGTAGTCTTTGAGCAGTTCTTC
CDR3aa: CASSEVVFEQFF

d_gene: NA
v_gene: TRBV2
abundance: NA
j_gene: TRBJ2-7
CDR3nt: TGTGCCAGCAGTGAAGGACCCGGCACTAGGCTTTCCTACGAGCAGTACTTC
CDR3aa: CASSEGPGTRLSYEQYF

d_gene: TRBD1
v_gene: TRBV6-6
abundance: few
j_gene: TRBJ1-5
CDR3nt: TGTGCCAGCAGCCAGGGGGATCAGCCCCAGCATTTT
CDR3aa: CASSQGDQPQHF

d_gene: NA
v_gene: TRBV6-1
abundance: many
j_gene: TRBJ1-1
CDR3nt: TGTGCCAGCAGCTCGGGCCATTTAGCTGAAGCTTTCTTT
CDR3aa: CASSSGHLAEAFF

d_gene: NA
v_gene: TRBV11-2
abundance: few
j_gene: TRBJ2-7
CDR3nt: TGTGCCAGCGCCGGGGAACGCTACGAGCAGTACTTC
CDR3aa: CASAGERYEQYF

d_gene: NA
v_gene: TRBV3-1
abundance: NA
j_gene: TRBJ2-3
CDR3nt: TGTGCCAGCAGCCAAGACCCCGGAAACCCAGATACGCAGTATTTT
CDR3aa: CASSQDPGNPDTQYF

d_gene: TRBD1
v_gene: TRBV6-2/TRBV6-3
abundance: NA
j_gene: TRBJ2-4
CDR3nt: TGTGCCAGCAGGACCCCTAAGACAGGGGGGAGAAACATTCAGTACTTC
CDR3aa: CASRTPKTGGRNIQYF

d_gene: NA
v_gene: TRBV29-1
abundance: few
j_gene: TRBJ2-7
CDR3nt: TGCAGCGTTGACCTGGGATACGAGCAGTACTTC
CDR3aa: CSVDLGYEQYF

d_gene: TRBD1
v_gene: TRBV12-5
abundance: few
j_gene: TRBJ1-1
CDR3nt: TGTGCTAGTGGTTTGCCGGGACAGGGTGAAGCTTTCTTT
CDR3aa: CASGLPGQGEAFF

d_gene: NA
v_gene: TRBV27
abundance: NA
j_gene: TRBJ2-2
CDR3nt: TGTGCCAGCAGTCCAACTTTCGGAACTACGAACACCGGGGAGCTGTTTTTT
CDR3aa: CASSPTFGTTNTGELFF

d_gene: NA
v_gene: TRBV3-1
abundance: NA
j_gene: TRBJ1-2
CDR3nt: TGTGCCAGCAGCCAAACCGGGACTGCGTATGGCTACACCTTC
CDR3aa: CASSQTGTAYGYTF